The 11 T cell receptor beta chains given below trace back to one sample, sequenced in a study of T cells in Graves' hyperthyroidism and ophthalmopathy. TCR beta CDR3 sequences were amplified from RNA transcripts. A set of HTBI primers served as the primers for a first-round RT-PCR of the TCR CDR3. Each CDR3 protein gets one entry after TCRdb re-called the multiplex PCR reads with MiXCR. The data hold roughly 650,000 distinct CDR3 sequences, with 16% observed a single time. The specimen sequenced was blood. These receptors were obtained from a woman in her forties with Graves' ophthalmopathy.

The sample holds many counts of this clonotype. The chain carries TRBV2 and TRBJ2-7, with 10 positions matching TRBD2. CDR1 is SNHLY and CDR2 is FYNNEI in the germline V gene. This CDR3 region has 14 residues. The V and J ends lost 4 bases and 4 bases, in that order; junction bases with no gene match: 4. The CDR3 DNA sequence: TGTGCCAGCAGTGTACTAGCGGGATGGTACGAGCAGTACTTC. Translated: CASSVLAGWYEQYF.

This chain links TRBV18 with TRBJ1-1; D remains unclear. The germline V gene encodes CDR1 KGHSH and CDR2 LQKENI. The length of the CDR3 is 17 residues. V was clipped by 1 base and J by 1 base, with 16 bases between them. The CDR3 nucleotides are TGTGCCAGCTCACCACAAGTCTATAGGGAAGGGAACACTGAAGCTTTCTTT. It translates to CASSPQVYREGNTEAFF.

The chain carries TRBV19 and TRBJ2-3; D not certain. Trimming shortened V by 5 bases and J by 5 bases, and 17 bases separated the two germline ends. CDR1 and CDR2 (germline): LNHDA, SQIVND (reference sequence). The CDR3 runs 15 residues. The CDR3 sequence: CASSESGQTGDTQYF. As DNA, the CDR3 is TGTGCCAGTAGTGAATCCGGTCAGACCGGAGATACGCAGTATTTT.

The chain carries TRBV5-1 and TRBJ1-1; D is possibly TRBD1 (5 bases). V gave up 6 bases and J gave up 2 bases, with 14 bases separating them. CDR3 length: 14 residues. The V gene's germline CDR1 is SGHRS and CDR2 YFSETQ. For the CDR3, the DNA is TGCGCCAGCAACCAGGGATCTTCCAACACTGAAGCTTTCTTT. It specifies CASNQGSSNTEAFF.

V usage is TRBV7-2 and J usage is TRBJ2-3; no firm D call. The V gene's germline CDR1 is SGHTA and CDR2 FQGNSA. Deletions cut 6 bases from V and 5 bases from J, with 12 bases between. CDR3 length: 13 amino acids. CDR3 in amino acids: CASSASYGDTQYF. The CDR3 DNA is TGTGCCAGCAGTGCGTCTTACGGAGATACGCAGTATTTT.

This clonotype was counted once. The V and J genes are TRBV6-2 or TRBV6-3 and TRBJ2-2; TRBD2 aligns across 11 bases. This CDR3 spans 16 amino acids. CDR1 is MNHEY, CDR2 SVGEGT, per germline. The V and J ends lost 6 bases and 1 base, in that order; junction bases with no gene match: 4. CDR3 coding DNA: TGTGCCAGCAGCACCACTAGCGGGAGGAACACCGGGGAGCTGTTTTTT. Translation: CASSTTSGRNTGELFF.

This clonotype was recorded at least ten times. The CDR3 DNA is TGTGCCAGCAGTGAATGGGGCGAAGCTAACTATGGCTACACCTTC. Translation: CASSEWGEANYGYTF. The rearrangement joins TRBV6-1 to TRBJ1-2; possible D gene TRBD1, 5 bases. Germline V gene sequence: CDR1 MNHNS, CDR2 SASEGT. Trimming took 2 bases from V and 0 from J, leaving 10 bases between them. The CDR3 runs to 15 residues.

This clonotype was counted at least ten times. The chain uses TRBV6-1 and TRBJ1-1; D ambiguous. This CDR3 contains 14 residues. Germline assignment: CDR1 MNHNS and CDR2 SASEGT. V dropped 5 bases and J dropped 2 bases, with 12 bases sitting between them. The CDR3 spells CASSMEWINTEAFF. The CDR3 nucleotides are TGTGCCAGCAGTATGGAGTGGATCAACACTGAAGCTTTCTTT.

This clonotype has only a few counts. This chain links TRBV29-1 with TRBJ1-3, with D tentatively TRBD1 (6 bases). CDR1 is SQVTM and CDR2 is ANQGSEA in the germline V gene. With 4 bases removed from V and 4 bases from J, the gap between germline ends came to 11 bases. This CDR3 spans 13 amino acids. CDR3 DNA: TGCAGCGTTGGAAATGGGGGCGGAAACACCATATATTTT. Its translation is CSVGNGGGNTIYF.

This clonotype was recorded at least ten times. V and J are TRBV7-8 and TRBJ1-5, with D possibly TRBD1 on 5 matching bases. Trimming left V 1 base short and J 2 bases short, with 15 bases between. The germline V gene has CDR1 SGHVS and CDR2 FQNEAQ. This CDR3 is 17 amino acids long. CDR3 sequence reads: CASSLGGRVEGNQPQHF. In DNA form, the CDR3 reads TGTGCCAGCAGCTTAGGGGGCAGGGTTGAAGGCAATCAGCCCCAGCATTTT. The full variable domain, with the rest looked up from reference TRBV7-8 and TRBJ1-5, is GAGVSQSPRYKVAKRGQDVALRCDPISGHVSLFWYQQALGQGPEFLTYFQNEAQLDKSGLPSDRFFAERPEGSVSTLKIQRTQQEDSAVYLCASSLGGRVEGNQPQHFGDGTRLSIL.

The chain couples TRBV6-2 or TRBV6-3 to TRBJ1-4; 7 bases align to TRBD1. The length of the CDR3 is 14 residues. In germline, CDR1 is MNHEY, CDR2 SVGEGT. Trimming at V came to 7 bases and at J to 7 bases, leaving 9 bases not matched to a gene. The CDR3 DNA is TGTGCCAGCACAGCTCGACAGGGTGGTGAAAAACTGTTTTTT. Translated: CASTARQGGEKLFF.